Below, 8 T cell receptor beta chains from the same sample are listed, as sequenced in a study of CD8+ T cells in alopecia areata. RNA extraction was followed by reverse transcription into cDNA, which acted as the sequencing template. Assay used: immunoSEQ multiplex PCR; TCRdb lists only in-frame clones, some missing. Among under 250,000 clones listed, about 53% were seen once. The starting material was CD4+ T cells sorted from blood, obtained at week 0. These receptors all stem from a human donor with alopecia areata.

J is TRBJ1-4 and V is TRBV15; a possible D gene is TRBD1 (6 bases). The CDR3 has 15 amino acids. From germline, CDR1 is LNHNV and CDR2 YYDKDF (reference sequence). V lost 6 bases, J lost 4 bases, and 15 bases lay in between. The CDR3 DNA follows: TGTGCCACCAGAGGTCCGAACAGGGATAATGAAAAACTGTTTTTT. This codes for CATRGPNRDNEKLFF.

This clone came up a few times. The chain has TRBV7-9 and TRBJ2-7; TRBD1 is a possible D gene (6 bases). CDR1 and CDR2 (germline): SEHNR, FQNEAQ (reference sequence). This CDR3 region has 14 residues. With 5 bases removed from V and 7 bases from J, the gap between germline ends came to 18 bases. This CDR3 is CASSGSTGFGEQYF. CDR3 DNA: TGTGCCAGCAGCGGGAGTACAGGGTTTGGAGAGCAGTACTTC.

V gene TRBV4-1 combines with J gene TRBJ2-7; perhaps TRBD1 as D (5 bases). The CDR3 covers 15 residues. Trimming cost V 5 bases and J 7 bases, with 21 bases left between them. CDR1 MGHRA and CDR2 YSYEKL come from the germline V gene. This chain's CDR3 is CASSSLGPNLMEQYF. The DNA for the CDR3 is TGCGCCAGCAGCTCCCTGGGGCCTAACCTTATGGAGCAGTACTTC.

This clone occurred a few times. This sequence joins TRBV19 and TRBJ1-4; tentatively, D is TRBD1 (5 bases). Per germline, CDR1 LNHDA and CDR2 SQIVND (reference sequence). This CDR3 is built from 12 residues. V lost 9 bases, J lost 4 bases, and 9 bases lay in between. The CDR3 spells CASRDGNEKLFF. CDR3 coding DNA: TGTGCCAGCCGGGACGGTAATGAAAAACTGTTTTTT.

This sequence joins TRBV5-1 and TRBJ1-4; D not certain. CDR1 SGHRS and CDR2 YFSETQ come from the germline V gene. V was cut by 1 base and J by 7 bases, with 11 bases left in between. The CDR3 is made up of 14 amino acids. CDR3: CASSLIGSSEKLFF. CDR3 nucleotide sequence: TGCGCCAGCAGCTTGATTGGGTCGAGTGAAAAACTGTTTTTT.

This sequence joins TRBV5-1 and TRBJ1-2; no definite D call. Trimming pared 0 bases from V and 3 bases from J, leaving 9 bases between. The V gene's germline CDR1 is SGHRS and CDR2 YFSETQ. The CDR3 spans 14 residues. The CDR3 here is CASSLGWTDYGYTF. The CDR3 DNA reads TGCGCCAGCAGCTTGGGCTGGACGGACTATGGCTACACCTTC. Together with reference TRBV5-1 and TRBJ1-2, the CDR3 gives the full variable domain: KAGVTQTPRYLIKTRGQQVTLSCSPISGHRSVSWYQQTPGQGLQFLFEYFSETQRNKGNFPGRFSGRQFSNSRSEMNVSTLELGDSALYLCASSLGWTDYGYTFGSGTRLTVV.

The V and J genes are TRBV30 and TRBJ1-5; 10 bases match TRBD1. This CDR3 spans 15 amino acids. Trimming removed 4 bases from V and 2 bases from J; junction bases left unmatched: 5. CDR1 GTSNPN and CDR2 SVGIG come from the germline V gene (reference sequence). This CDR3 is CAWKAGTGGNQPQHF. CDR3 in DNA: TGTGCCTGGAAAGCCGGGACAGGGGGCAATCAGCCCCAGCATTTT.

V usage is TRBV5-1 and J usage is TRBJ2-5; the D gene could be TRBD1 or TRBD2 (5 bases each). Trimming cost V 5 bases and J 2 bases, with 13 bases left between them. CDR1 is SGHRS and CDR2 is YFSETQ in the germline V gene. This CDR3 region has 14 residues. In DNA, the CDR3 is TGCGCCAGCAGTAAGGGGACGGTACAAGAGACCCAGTACTTC. Residues: CASSKGTVQETQYF.